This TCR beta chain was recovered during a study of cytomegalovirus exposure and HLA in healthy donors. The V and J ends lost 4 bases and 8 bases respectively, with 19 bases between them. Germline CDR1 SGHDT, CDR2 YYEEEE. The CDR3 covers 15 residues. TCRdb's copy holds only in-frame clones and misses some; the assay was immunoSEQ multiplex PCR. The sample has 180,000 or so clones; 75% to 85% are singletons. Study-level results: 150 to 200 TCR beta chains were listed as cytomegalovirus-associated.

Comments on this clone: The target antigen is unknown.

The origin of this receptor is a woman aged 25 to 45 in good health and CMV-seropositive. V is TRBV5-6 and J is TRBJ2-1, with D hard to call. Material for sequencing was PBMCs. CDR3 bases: TGTGCCAGCAGCCCTACCGTAGACACTGGCGATGAGCAGTTCTTC. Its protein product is CASSPTVDTGDEQFF. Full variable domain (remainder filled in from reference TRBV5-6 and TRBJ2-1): DAGVTQSPTHLIKTRGQQVTLRCSPKSGHDTVSWYQQALGQGPQFIFQYYEEEERQRGNFPDRFSGHQFPNYSSELNVNALLLGDSALYLCASSPTVDTGDEQFFGPGTRLTVL.